The 32 T cell receptor beta chains below come from one sample, sequenced in a study of identical twins (dated by TCRdb to about 2016). Libraries were built with 5' RACE. The listed sequencing device is Illumina HiSeq 2000. TCRdb reworked the public reads: Q25 trimming with fastp, MiXCR clone assembly, productive beta chains retained. Here each entry gathers all rows of one CDR3 protein and keeps the most common genes and DNA. The sample data list approximately 700,000 distinct CDR3 sequences, and 15% to 20% of these were observed just once. Roughly 14% of the sample lies in the top ten. These data are also associated with another study on T cells expressing NK-cell markers.

Sequenced: PBMCs. All receptors derive from a woman under 30 in good health.

This clonotype has only a few counts. One end of the junction varies from germline; a read error may be responsible. V gene TRBV5-5 combines with J gene TRBJ2-1; either TRBD1 or TRBD2 may supply D (5 bases each). The germline gives CDR1 SGHKS, CDR2 YYEKEE (reference sequence). This CDR3 contains 11 residues. The CDR3 DNA reads TGTGCCAGCAGCTTGATCCGGGACGGGGTCTTC. Its protein product is CASSLIRDGVF.

This clonotype was detected only once. The chain links TRBV20-1 to TRBJ2-2; 7 bases agree with TRBD2. The CDR3 extends over 14 amino acids. Germline trimming cut 5 bases from V and 4 bases from J; bases unmatched to any gene: 7. Looked up from germline, CDR1 is DFQATT and CDR2 is SNEGSKA (reference sequence). Here the CDR3 DNA reads TGCAGTGCTGCGGGGCGGGAGAGCACCGGGGAGCTGTTTTTT. It specifies CSAAGRESTGELFF.

V is TRBV27 and J is TRBJ2-3, with D maybe TRBD2 (5 bases). Germline-derived CDR1 and CDR2 are MNHEY and SMNVEV (reference sequence). V was pared by 3 bases and J by 1 base, with 14 bases between. The CDR3 length is 16 residues. CDR3 loop: CASSFRRKRGTDTQYF. CDR3 sequence (DNA): TGTGCCAGCAGTTTTCGGAGGAAACGGGGCACAGATACGCAGTATTTT.

Only a few counts were recorded for this clonotype. The chain links TRBV6-2 or TRBV6-3 to TRBJ1-5; possibly TRBD1 for D (6 bases). This CDR3 has 18 residues. Germline V CDR1 and CDR2: MNHEY, SVGEGT. V gave up 1 base and J gave up 0 bases, with 16 bases separating them. The CDR3 DNA follows: TGTGCCAGCAGTTACTTGGGACACGGCTACTATAGCAATCAGCCCCAGCATTTT. Its protein product is CASSYLGHGYYSNQPQHF.

In its sample, this clonotype was seen many times. The CDR3 protein is CSASGMRDTEAFF. The CDR3 DNA follows: TGCAGTGCTAGTGGCATGCGGGACACTGAAGCTTTCTTT. The chain joins TRBV20-1 to TRBJ1-1; no clear D gene. The CDR3 consists of 13 residues. With 3 bases removed from V and 3 bases from J, the gap between germline ends came to 11 bases. Germline CDR1 and CDR2: DFQATT and SNEGSKA (reference sequence).

This clonotype was counted between two and nine times. This chain connects TRBV6-2 or TRBV6-3 to TRBJ2-1; D might be TRBD2 (6 bases). The germline gives CDR1 MNHEY, CDR2 SVGEGT. The ends were cut back, 7 bases at V and 4 bases at J, with 14 bases in the middle. The CDR3 runs to 14 residues. CDR3 sequence (DNA): TGTGCCAGCATCCCTGGCGGGACTTACAATGAGCAGTTCTTC. Translation: CASIPGGTYNEQFF.

This clonotype was recorded a few times. V gene TRBV20-1 combines with J gene TRBJ1-6; 7 bases match TRBD1. The V segment lost 3 bases and the J segment 9 bases; nucleotides outside the gene matches: 11. This CDR3 is built from 15 residues. Germline V lookup: CDR1 DFQATT, CDR2 SNEGSKA (reference sequence). The CDR3 sequence is CSASGGRGEGSPLHF. The DNA for the CDR3 is TGCAGTGCTAGTGGGGGCAGGGGGGAGGGTTCACCCCTCCACTTT.

This clonotype was counted between two and nine times. The chain has TRBV6-2 or TRBV6-3 and TRBJ2-1; 7 bases align to TRBD1. CDR3 length: 12 amino acids. Losses at the gene ends were 1 base for V and 14 bases for J; bases not matched to a gene: 5. From germline, CDR1 is MNHEY and CDR2 SVGEGT. The CDR3 here is CASSYLRDREFF. The CDR3 bases are TGTGCCAGCAGTTACTTGAGAGACAGGGAGTTCTTC.

This clonotype was seen a few times. The chain employs TRBV20-1 and TRBJ2-1; D gene uncertain. The CDR3 contains 11 residues. Germline CDR1 and CDR2: DFQATT and SNEGSKA (reference sequence). With 5 bases removed from V and 7 bases from J, the gap between germline ends came to 9 bases. CDR3 sequence (DNA): TGCAGTGCTCCCCCCAGGAATGAGCAGTTCTTC. This gives the protein CSAPPRNEQFF.

This clonotype was observed a handful of times. Here the CDR3 reads CASRGQGMNTEAFF. The CDR3 nucleotides read TGTGCCAGCAGGGGACAGGGCATGAACACTGAAGCTTTCTTT. This sequence joins TRBV27 and TRBJ1-1, with 9 bases that match TRBD1. The length of the CDR3 is 14 residues. CDR1 MNHEY and CDR2 SMNVEV come from the germline V gene (reference sequence). J gave up 0 bases and V 6 bases, and 2 bases lay outside the gene matches.

This clonotype has a handful of counts. The chain uses TRBV30 and TRBJ2-2; 7 bases line up with TRBD1. The J segment lost 0 bases and the V segment lost 2 bases, leaving 9 bases of the junction unmatched. CDR3 length: 17 amino acids. Germline values: CDR1 GTSNPN, CDR2 SVGIG (reference sequence). The DNA of the CDR3 is TGTGCCTGGAGTCCGGACAGGAGTGACGCGAACACCGGGGAGCTGTTTTTT. Its protein product is CAWSPDRSDANTGELFF.

This clonotype appeared a few times. The chain uses TRBV7-2 and TRBJ2-3; D is possibly TRBD2 (5 bases). Trimming stripped 4 bases from V and 0 bases from J, with 17 bases between. The germline V gene encodes CDR1 SGHTA and CDR2 FQGNSA. The CDR3 runs 17 residues. The CDR3: CASSCEGARTSTDTQYF. The CDR3 DNA is TGTGCCAGCAGCTGCGAGGGTGCGCGTACTAGCACAGATACGCAGTATTTT.

This clonotype was recorded a few times. This chain links TRBV12-3 or TRBV12-4 with TRBJ2-7; D not certain. Trimming removed 5 bases at V and 3 bases at J, with 17 bases between. The CDR3 totals 15 residues. CDR3 in amino acids: CASSPPGRLLYEQYF. The CDR3 bases are TGTGCCAGCAGTCCCCCCGGGCGGCTACTCTACGAGCAGTACTTC.

The CDR3 coding sequence is TGTGCCAGCAGCTGGTGGGGGCGCGACAATGAGCAGTTCTTC. This encodes CASSWWGRDNEQFF. The V call is TRBV27, the J call TRBJ2-1, with D tentatively TRBD1 (6 bases). V was pared by 6 bases and J by 5 bases, with 14 bases between. Germline V CDR1 and CDR2: MNHEY, SMNVEV (reference sequence). The CDR3 covers 14 residues.

The chain joins TRBV20-1 to TRBJ2-7; D possibly corresponds to TRBD2 (5 bases). The CDR3 runs 14 residues. Trimming removed 0 bases at V and 2 bases at J, with 11 bases between. Germline values: CDR1 DFQATT, CDR2 SNEGSKA (reference sequence). The CDR3 DNA follows: TGCAGTGCTAGAGATTGGACTCCCCCCTACGAGCAGTACTTC. It encodes CSARDWTPPYEQYF.

This sequence joins TRBV21-1 and TRBJ2-7; the table's D gene call, TRBD1, was not cross checked with the DNA. TRBV21-1 represents a pseudogene. CDR3 length: 15 amino acids. The CDR3 is CASSKDRGTAYEQYF. CDR3 DNA: TGTGCCAGCAGCAAAGATCGAGGGACGGCCTACGAGCAGTACTTC.

This clonotype was counted a few times. The gene calls are TRBV7-2 and TRBJ2-1; D possibly corresponds to TRBD1 (6 bases). Germline CDR1 reads SGHTA; CDR2 reads FQGNSA. Trimming cost V 8 bases and J 2 bases, with 16 bases left between them. The CDR3 runs to 15 residues. The CDR3 nucleotides read TGTGCCAGCCATTACAGGGTAAAGGCCTACAATGAGCAGTTCTTC. It encodes CASHYRVKAYNEQFF. Drawing the rest from reference TRBV7-2 and TRBJ2-1, the complete variable domain is GAGVSQSPSNKVTEKGKDVELRCDPISGHTALYWYRQSLGQGLEFLIYFQGNSAPDKSGLPSDRFSAERTGGSVSTLTIQRTQQEDSAVYLCASHYRVKAYNEQFFGPGTRLTVL.

This clonotype was observed at least ten times. The V call is TRBV12-3 or TRBV12-4, the J call TRBJ2-3; no firm D call. Trimming took off 4 bases at V and 0 bases at J, with 5 bases between the two ends. The CDR3 has 13 amino acids. The CDR3 region has the DNA TGTGCCAGCAGTTCCATTAGCACAGATACGCAGTATTTT. This sequence encodes CASSSISTDTQYF.

The chain carries TRBV6-1 and TRBJ2-7; 12 bases are a match to TRBD2. With V trimmed by 6 bases and J by 1 base, 4 bases remained unmatched. The V gene's germline CDR1 is MNHNS and CDR2 SASEGT. CDR3 length: 15 residues. The CDR3 here is CASRPTSGGSYEQYF. DNA of the CDR3: TGTGCCAGCAGACCGACTAGCGGGGGTTCCTACGAGCAGTACTTC.

The chain is built from TRBV9 and TRBJ2-7; D not certain. The germline V gene encodes CDR1 SGDLS and CDR2 YYNGEE. The CDR3 extends over 14 amino acids. V was shortened by 2 bases and J by 1 base, with 10 bases between the two germline ends. CDR3 in DNA: TGTGCCAGCAGCGTCACCGCGGTTTCCTACGAGCAGTACTTC. Translation gives CASSVTAVSYEQYF.

V and J are TRBV15 and TRBJ2-1; TRBD2 matches 10 bases. Trimming cost V 0 bases and J 3 bases; bases outside gene matches: 8. The CDR3 totals 18 residues. The germline gives CDR1 LNHNV, CDR2 YYDKDF (reference sequence). CDR3 sequence reads: CATSRERLEREGYNEQFF. The CDR3 bases are TGTGCCACCAGCAGAGAAAGGCTGGAGCGGGAGGGCTACAATGAGCAGTTCTTC.

This chain connects TRBV20-1 to TRBJ2-1; the match to TRBD1 covers 9 bases. J gave up 3 bases and V 0 bases, and 6 bases lay outside the gene matches. The CDR3 consists of 16 residues. Germline V gives CDR1 DFQATT, CDR2 SNEGSKA (reference sequence). DNA for the CDR3: TGCAGTGCTAGAGATTCTGGACAGGGGAACTACAATGAGCAGTTCTTC. Its protein product is CSARDSGQGNYNEQFF.

The chain uses TRBV5-1 and TRBJ1-6; D call uncertain. The ends were cut back, 3 bases at V and 7 bases at J, with 20 bases in the middle. This CDR3 spans 17 amino acids. The V gene's germline CDR1 is SGHRS and CDR2 YFSETQ. The CDR3 DNA follows: TGCGCCAGCAGCTGGAAAGCGGGAACGAGAAGCAATTCACCCCTCCACTTT. It yields the protein CASSWKAGTRSNSPLHF.

This clonotype was recorded a few times. The genes are TRBV7-2 and TRBJ2-4; D ambiguous. V was trimmed by 3 bases and J by 5 bases, leaving 5 bases between them. CDR1 and CDR2 from the germline V gene are SGHTA and FQGNSA. The CDR3 has 12 amino acids. The DNA for the CDR3 is TGTGCCAGCAGCTTTGCCGAAAACATTCAGTACTTC. Protein product: CASSFAENIQYF.

The CDR3 DNA is TGTGCCAGCAGCTGGGGACAGTCTATCTCCTACAATGAGCAGTTCTTC. It translates to CASSWGQSISYNEQFF. The chain employs TRBV5-5 and TRBJ2-1; 7 bases match TRBD1. The CDR3 loop spans 16 amino acids. J was trimmed by 0 bases and V by 3 bases; bases with no gene match: 6. CDR1 is SGHKS and CDR2 is YYEKEE in the germline V gene (reference sequence).

This clonotype occurred a few times. The CDR3 DNA is TGCGCCAGCAGCCAGGAAATCCAAGGCAATCAGCCCCAGCATTTT. Translating it yields CASSQEIQGNQPQHF. This chain links TRBV4-3 with TRBJ1-5; D gene ambiguous. The CDR3 has 15 residues. V shed 3 bases and J shed 2 bases, with 11 bases lying between them. Germline-derived CDR1 and CDR2 are LGHNA and YSLEER.

The sample holds a few counts of this clonotype. The chain couples TRBV20-1 to TRBJ2-1, with a weak D call TRBD2 (6 bases). This CDR3 has 13 amino acids. V was shortened by 3 bases and J by 8 bases, with 14 bases between the two germline ends. Germline CDR1 is DFQATT and CDR2 is SNEGSKA (reference sequence). The CDR3 sequence: CSASTAGRDEQFF. CDR3 nucleotide sequence: TGCAGTGCTAGTACGGCGGGGAGAGATGAGCAGTTCTTC.

There are a few counts of this clonotype. This sequence joins TRBV20-1 and TRBJ2-7; D unclear. The V gene's germline CDR1 is DFQATT and CDR2 SNEGSKA (reference sequence). The CDR3 loop spans 13 amino acids. With 2 bases removed from V and 4 bases from J, the gap between germline ends came to 12 bases. The CDR3, as DNA: TGCAGTGCTAGATCGCCGGACGGTTACGAGCAGTACTTC. Translation gives CSARSPDGYEQYF.

In DNA form, the CDR3 reads TGTGCCAGCAGCGTAGTTACGGCTGGCACAGATACGCAGTATTTT. Protein: CASSVVTAGTDTQYF. The rearrangement links TRBV9 to TRBJ2-3; D is unresolved. Trimming pared 0 bases from V and 1 base from J, leaving 9 bases between. This CDR3 comprises 15 residues. Germline values: CDR1 SGDLS, CDR2 YYNGEE.

This clonotype came up a few times. A read error may account for a junction end that differs from germline. The gene calls are TRBV2 and TRBJ2-1; a weak D match, TRBD2 (5 bases). CDR3 length: 11 residues. The V gene's germline CDR1 is SNHLY and CDR2 FYNNEI. This CDR3 reads CASSEDSRELF. The CDR3 DNA reads TGTGCCAGCAGTGAGGACTCCCGAGAGCTCTTC.

The CDR3 here is CASTLRTYYGYTF. The DNA of the CDR3 is TGTGCCAGCACCCTAAGGACGTACTATGGCTACACCTTC. The V and J genes are TRBV6-6 and TRBJ1-2; D remains unclear. The germline V and J ends were trimmed by 7 bases and 3 bases, with 12 bases remaining between them. The CDR3 consists of 13 residues. Looked up from germline, CDR1 is MNHNY and CDR2 is SVGAGI (reference sequence).

In its sample, this clonotype was seen a few times. The genes are TRBV7-9 and TRBJ2-7; D is possibly TRBD1 (5 bases). The CDR3 has 14 amino acids. The ends were cut back, 6 bases at V and 3 bases at J, with 15 bases in the middle. Germline V gives CDR1 SEHNR, CDR2 FQNEAQ (reference sequence). CDR3 coding DNA: TGTGCCAGCAGTAGGGCAGGGTATAACTACGAGCAGTACTTC. Translating gives CASSRAGYNYEQYF.